The 2 T cell receptor beta chains below were found in one sample sequenced in a study of cytomegalovirus exposure and HLA in healthy donors. Researchers ran the PCR with 60 Vbeta and 13 Jbeta primers. Sequencing was performed with immunoSEQ multiplex PCR; in TCRdb, only in-frame clones are kept and a portion is missing. The sample has some 200,000 clones, over 65% seen once. Material: PBMCs. Receptor source: a woman aged 55-69 years in good health and CMV-seropositive.

This clone has just a few counts. The chain links TRBV5-1 to TRBJ1-2, with 7 bases that match TRBD1. Trimming removed 0 bases from V and 4 bases from J; junction bases left unmatched: 3. Germline V gives CDR1 SGHRS, CDR2 YFSETQ. The CDR3 is made up of 14 amino acids. CDR3 residues: CASSLEQGSYGYTF. DNA of the CDR3: TGCGCCAGCAGCTTGGAACAGGGGAGCTATGGCTACACCTTC.

The chain links TRBV7-9 to TRBJ1-1, with D hard to call. The CDR3 extends over 15 amino acids. Per the germline V gene, CDR1 is SEHNR and CDR2 is FQNEAQ (reference sequence). V was cut by 1 base and J by 1 base, with 10 bases left in between. The CDR3 DNA reads as TGTGCCAGCAGCTTAGTATCAGGCAGGAACACTGAAGCTTTCTTT. It translates to CASSLVSGRNTEAFF.